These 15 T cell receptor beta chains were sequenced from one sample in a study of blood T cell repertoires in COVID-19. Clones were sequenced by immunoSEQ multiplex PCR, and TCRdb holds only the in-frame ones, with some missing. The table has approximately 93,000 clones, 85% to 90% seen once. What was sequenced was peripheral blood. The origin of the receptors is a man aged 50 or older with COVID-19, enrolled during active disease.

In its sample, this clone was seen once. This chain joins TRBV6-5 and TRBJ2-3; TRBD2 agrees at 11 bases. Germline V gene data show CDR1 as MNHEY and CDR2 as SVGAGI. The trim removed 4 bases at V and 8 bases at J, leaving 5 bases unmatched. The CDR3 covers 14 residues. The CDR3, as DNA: TGTGCCAGCAGTTCTTACGGACTAGCGGGTACGCAGTATTTT. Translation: CASSSYGLAGTQYF.

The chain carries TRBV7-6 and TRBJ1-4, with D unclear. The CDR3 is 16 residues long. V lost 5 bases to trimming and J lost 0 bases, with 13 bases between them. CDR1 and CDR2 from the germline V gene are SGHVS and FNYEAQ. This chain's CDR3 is CASSPGRGATNEKLFF. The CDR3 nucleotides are TGTGCCAGCAGCCCTGGCCGGGGAGCAACTAATGAAAAACTGTTTTTT.

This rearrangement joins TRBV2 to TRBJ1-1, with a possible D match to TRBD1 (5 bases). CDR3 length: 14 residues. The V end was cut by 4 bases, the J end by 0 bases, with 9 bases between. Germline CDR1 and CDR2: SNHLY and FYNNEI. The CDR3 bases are TGTGCCAGCAGTGTTCGACAGCTGAACACTGAAGCTTTCTTT. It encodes CASSVRQLNTEAFF.

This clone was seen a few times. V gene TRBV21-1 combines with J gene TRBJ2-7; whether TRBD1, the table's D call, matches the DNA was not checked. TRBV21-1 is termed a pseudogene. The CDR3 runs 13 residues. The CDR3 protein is CASGDRYSYEQYF. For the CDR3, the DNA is TGTGCCAGCGGGGACAGATACTCCTACGAGCAGTACTTC.

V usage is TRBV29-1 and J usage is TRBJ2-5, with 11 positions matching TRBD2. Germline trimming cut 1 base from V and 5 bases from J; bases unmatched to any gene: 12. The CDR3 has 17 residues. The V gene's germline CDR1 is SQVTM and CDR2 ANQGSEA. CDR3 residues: CSVEGFLVAGGRETQYF. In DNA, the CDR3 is TGCAGCGTTGAAGGTTTCCTAGTAGCGGGGGGGCGGGAGACCCAGTACTTC.

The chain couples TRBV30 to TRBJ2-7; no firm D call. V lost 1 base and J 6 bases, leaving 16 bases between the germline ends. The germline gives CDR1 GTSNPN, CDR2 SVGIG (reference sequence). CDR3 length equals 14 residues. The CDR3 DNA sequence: TGTGCCTGGAGTGGTAGTGTTGCCAGAGGCGAGCAGTACTTC. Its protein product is CAWSGSVARGEQYF.

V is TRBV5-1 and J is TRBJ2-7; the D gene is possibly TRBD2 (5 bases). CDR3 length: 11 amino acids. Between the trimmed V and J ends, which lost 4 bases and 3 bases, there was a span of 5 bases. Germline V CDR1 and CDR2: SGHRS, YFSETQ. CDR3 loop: CASSDYYEQYF. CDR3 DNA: TGCGCCAGCAGCGACTACTACGAGCAGTACTTC.

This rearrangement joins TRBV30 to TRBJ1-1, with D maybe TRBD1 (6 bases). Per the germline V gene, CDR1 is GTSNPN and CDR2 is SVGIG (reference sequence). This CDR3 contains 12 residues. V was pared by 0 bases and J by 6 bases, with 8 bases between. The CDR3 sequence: CAWSVGGAEAFF. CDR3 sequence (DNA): TGTGCCTGGAGTGTAGGGGGAGCTGAAGCTTTCTTT.

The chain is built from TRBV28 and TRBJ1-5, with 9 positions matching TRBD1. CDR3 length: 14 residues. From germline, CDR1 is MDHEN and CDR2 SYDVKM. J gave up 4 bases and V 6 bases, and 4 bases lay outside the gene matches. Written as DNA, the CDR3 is TGTGCCAGCAGCAGGACAGGGGAAAATCAGCCCCAGCATTTT. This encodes CASSRTGENQPQHF.

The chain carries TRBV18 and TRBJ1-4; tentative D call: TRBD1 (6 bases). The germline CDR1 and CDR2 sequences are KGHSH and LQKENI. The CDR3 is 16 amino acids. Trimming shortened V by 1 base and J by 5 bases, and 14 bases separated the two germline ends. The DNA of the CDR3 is TGTGCCAGCTCACCACAACAGGGCTCACAAAATGAAAAACTGTTTTTT. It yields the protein CASSPQQGSQNEKLFF.

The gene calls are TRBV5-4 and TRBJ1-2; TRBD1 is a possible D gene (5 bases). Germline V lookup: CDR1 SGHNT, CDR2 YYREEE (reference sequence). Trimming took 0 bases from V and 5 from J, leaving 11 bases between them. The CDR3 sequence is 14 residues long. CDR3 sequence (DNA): TGTGCCAGCAGCTTGGAGGGGCTAGGGTATGGCTACACCTTC. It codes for CASSLEGLGYGYTF.

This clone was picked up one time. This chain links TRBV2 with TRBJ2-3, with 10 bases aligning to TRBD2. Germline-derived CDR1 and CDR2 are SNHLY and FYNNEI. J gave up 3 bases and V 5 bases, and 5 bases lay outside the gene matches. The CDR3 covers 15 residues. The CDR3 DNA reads TGTGCCAGCAGTCAGCGGGGGGGATTTACAGATACGCAGTATTTT. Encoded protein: CASSQRGGFTDTQYF.

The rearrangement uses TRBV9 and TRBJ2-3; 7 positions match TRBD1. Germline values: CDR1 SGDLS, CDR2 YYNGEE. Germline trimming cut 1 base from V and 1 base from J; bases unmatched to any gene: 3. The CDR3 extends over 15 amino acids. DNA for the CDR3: TGTGCCAGCAGCGTATTTCAGGGGGGCACAGATACGCAGTATTTT. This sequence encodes CASSVFQGGTDTQYF.

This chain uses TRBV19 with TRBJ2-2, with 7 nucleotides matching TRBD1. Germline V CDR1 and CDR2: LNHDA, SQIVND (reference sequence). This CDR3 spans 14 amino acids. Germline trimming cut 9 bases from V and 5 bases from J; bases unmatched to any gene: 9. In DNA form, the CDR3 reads TGTGCCAGCGATCGGCAGGGGGTTACCGGGGAGCTGTTTTTT. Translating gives CASDRQGVTGELFF.

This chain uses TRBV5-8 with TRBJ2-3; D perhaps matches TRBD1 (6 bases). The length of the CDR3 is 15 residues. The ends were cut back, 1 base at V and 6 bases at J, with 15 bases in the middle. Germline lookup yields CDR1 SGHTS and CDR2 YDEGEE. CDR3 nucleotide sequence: TGTGCCAGCAGCTTGTGGTCAGGGGTTGAGGATACGCAGTATTTT. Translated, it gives CASSLWSGVEDTQYF.